The 7 T cell receptor beta chains presented below share a single source sample, sequenced in a study of T cell changes during pregnancy in multiple sclerosis. The assay was immunoSEQ multiplex PCR, and TCRdb's table has in-frame clones only and misses some. The table shows around 100,000 clones, with around nine tenths occurring only once. The source material was peripheral blood, sampled in the second trimester of pregnancy. These receptors all stem from a female donor with multiple sclerosis, enrolled in a pregnancy study.

The V gene is TRBV18, the J gene TRBJ2-2, with D maybe TRBD1 (5 bases). The CDR3 is made up of 15 amino acids. Trimming took off 3 bases at V and 3 bases at J, with 11 bases between the two ends. Germline CDR1 KGHSH, CDR2 LQKENI. CDR3 sequence: CASSPRSTDTGELFF. As DNA, the CDR3 is TGTGCCAGCTCACCCCGATCGACAGACACCGGGGAGCTGTTTTTT.

The chain is built from TRBV27 and TRBJ2-1, with 13 bases matching TRBD2. The CDR3 extends over 14 amino acids. The germline V gene has CDR1 MNHEY and CDR2 SMNVEV (reference sequence). Germline trimming cut 6 bases from V and 7 bases from J; bases unmatched to any gene: 3. The CDR3 is CASRTSGGTNEQFF. The CDR3 DNA is TGTGCCAGCAGGACTAGCGGGGGGACGAATGAGCAGTTCTTC.

J is TRBJ2-1 and V is TRBV5-4, with 9 bases aligning to TRBD2. Germline CDR1 SGHNT, CDR2 YYREEE (reference sequence). V was clipped by 3 bases and J by 7 bases; unmatched bases: 8. The CDR3 loop spans 15 amino acids. The CDR3, as DNA: TGTGCCAGCAGCTCTGGAGGCGGGGGGGCGAATGAGCAGTTCTTC. Its protein is CASSSGGGGANEQFF.

The V gene is TRBV30, the J gene TRBJ1-1; D perhaps matches TRBD1 (5 bases). The CDR3 consists of 15 residues. The V end was cut by 3 bases, the J end by 2 bases, with 16 bases between. Germline-derived CDR1 and CDR2 are GTSNPN and SVGIG (reference sequence). The CDR3 loop is CAWSVGGASNTEAFF. The CDR3 DNA is TGTGCCTGGAGCGTTGGAGGGGCTTCCAACACTGAAGCTTTCTTT.

The chain is built from TRBV6-5 and TRBJ1-4; 10 nucleotides line up with TRBD1. The CDR3 is made up of 14 amino acids. Germline loops: CDR1 MNHEY, CDR2 SVGAGI. J gave up 6 bases and V 4 bases, and 2 bases lay outside the gene matches. This CDR3 reads CASSSTGGDEKLFF. DNA of the CDR3: TGTGCCAGCAGTTCGACAGGGGGCGATGAAAAACTGTTTTTT.

The CDR3 protein is CSVENEQFF. The DNA of the CDR3 is TGCAGCGTGGAGAATGAGCAGTTCTTC. The V call is TRBV29-1, the J call TRBJ2-1; D not certain. V gave up 6 bases and J gave up 7 bases, with 4 bases separating them. Germline CDR1 SQVTM, CDR2 ANQGSEA. This CDR3 is 9 amino acids long.

V is TRBV9 and J is TRBJ2-2; D call uncertain. V dropped 0 bases and J dropped 0 bases, with 3 bases sitting between them. This CDR3 has 14 amino acids. The germline V gene encodes CDR1 SGDLS and CDR2 YYNGEE. The CDR3 spells CASSVATNTGELFF. Here the CDR3 DNA reads TGTGCCAGCAGCGTAGCTACGAACACCGGGGAGCTGTTTTTT.